The present TCR beta chain was sequenced within a study of shared clonotypes between healthy human individuals (dated by TCRdb to 2020 to 2022). Describing the broader study: Two women and three men aged 18 to 49 years were included in the cohort. Libraries were prepared and TCR repertoires were sequenced by different laboratories using diverse techniques, in order to increase sequencing depth and limit assay-specific biases. To estimate repertoire size and how much clonotype sharing occurs between individuals, the study deeply sequenced the blood TCR repertoires of roughly 5 healthy adults. Between about 0.8 and 8.9 billion PBMCs per donor were obtained by leukapheresis.

Study-wide conclusions, independent of this receptor: Pairwise subsampling led to the expectation that sequencing depth would affect the degree of clonotype sharing among donors. Only blood was sampled, and tissue TCR repertoires likely differ from those in blood. Because the study included only a small number of donors, the genetic and exposure-history diversity represented was limited.

Donors were healthy HIV-negative adults with no recently reported acute infections or vaccinations. Only Caucasian adults living in Nashville, Tennessee, USA were represented among the donors. For unsorted samples, tens of millions of PBMCs were counted, and genomic DNA was extracted using the QIAamp DNA Blood Mini kit. Blood was collected by leukapheresis, and PBMCs were isolated by Ficoll-Histopaque density gradient centrifugation and then cryopreserved in liquid nitrogen vapor phase. Using the deep immunoSEQ assay, multiplex PCR amplified TCR CDR3 regions from genomic DNA. Extracted genomic DNA from each cell subset was spread evenly across all wells of several immunoSEQ 96-well plates, with each plate serving as a replicate. For unsorted PBMC, each replicate PCR was loaded with 250 to 300 ng genomic DNA, equivalent to some 27,000 T cell genomes. Ten immunoSEQ deep assay plates were used to sequence the unsorted PBMC genomic DNA. Purified libraries were measured with a Qubit 3.0 fluorometer, size-checked on a Bioanalyzer 2100, and measured again with the KAPA Library Quantification kit. Every immunoSEQ 96-well plate was sequenced on a dedicated single-read 150-cycle Illumina NextSeq 550 flow cell. As for how the authors treated the data: The immunoSEQ output contained only junctional sequences without quality scores, so filtering could not match that applied to full-length reads. Sequences were annotated with PyIR, a Python wrapper for IgBLAST v1.9, using IMGT germline references to assign V/J genes and CDR3. Reads were removed for weak V/J assignments (E-value above 1e-6), missing CDR3, stop codons, out-of-frame junctions, or ambiguous translated residues. V3J clonotypes were defined as sequences sharing an identical inferred V gene, J gene, and CDR3 amino acid sequence. To compute the percentage overlap between repertoires, the number of shared unique clonotypes was divided by the size of the smaller repertoire. Three approaches were used to assess repertoire richness: RTK rarefaction, the Chao1 estimator, and Recon v2.1 estimates of unobserved clonotypes. This immuneACCESS table, as held by TCRdb, lists in-frame sequences with V and J called but not all clones. Of the missing ones, under half trace to an unresolved V gene in checked studies; the others have no known cause. That table furnishes V, J and clone size, whereas the DNA furnished D and trimming. Within this sample are about 490,000 clones, with approximately 82% of them counted one time only. The top ten hold around 12% of the sample.

Inclusive of the bounding cysteine and phenylalanine, the CDR3 is 15 residues long. Kept here is only the CDR3 DNA, which spans 45 bases and is read in frame from base 1. For this chain, trimming is 2 bases at the V end and 4 bases at the J end, and the number of junction bases without a gene match is 4. CDR1 and CDR2 (MNHNY, SVGAGI) derive from the germline V gene (reference sequence). Details on this clone: This clone's antigen is unknown. The sample holds no much larger clone one base away, and base qualities are not on file.

What was sequenced was PBMCs. Recombination connected TRBV6-6 to TRBJ2-2; 7 middle bases align to TRBD2. The source of this sequence is a woman aged 40 to 50 in good health. Some clones in this sample may be carry-over from other donors' samples. The CDR3: CASSYVGGVTGELFF. The DNA sequence reads TGTGCCAGCAGTTACGTGGGAGGGGTCACCGGGGAGCTGTTTTTT.